The rows below give T cell receptor beta chains drawn from one sample of a study of shared clonotypes between healthy human individuals. Clones were sequenced by immunoSEQ multiplex PCR, and TCRdb holds only the in-frame ones, with some missing. This sample yields about 2.1 million clones, of which roughly 93% are seen a single time; 1.5% to 2% belongs to the top ten. Sequenced input: naive CD8+ T cells from PBMCs. The receptors shown here come from a man aged 18 to 29 in good health. Some clones in this sample may be carry-over from other donors' samples. Both conserved end residues are part of each CDR3. D genes are given only for firm matches. Rows give clone size only sometimes, using once, few, many, or a class for an expanded clone.

D: -; size: -; J: TRBJ1-2; length: 15; V: TRBV27; CDR3: CASSSSHLTGYGYTF; DNA: TGTGCCAGCAGTTCATCTCACCTAACGGGCTATGGCTACACCTTC
D: TRBD1; size: few; J: TRBJ2-2; length: 15; V: TRBV7-9; CDR3: CASSTPRQGTGELFF; DNA: TGTGCCAGCAGCACACCCCGACAGGGAACCGGGGAGCTGTTTTTT
D: TRBD2; size: -; J: TRBJ2-1; length: 13; V: TRBV11-1; CDR3: CASSSRTSHEQFF; DNA: TGTGCCAGCAGCTCACGGACTAGCCATGAGCAGTTCTTC
D: -; size: -; J: TRBJ1-1; length: 15; V: TRBV4-1; CDR3: CASSQEGFVGTEAFF; DNA: TGCGCCAGCAGCCAGGAGGGATTTGTAGGGACTGAAGCTTTCTTT
D: -; size: -; J: TRBJ1-2; length: 13; V: TRBV27; CDR3: CASSLSGGPGGTF; DNA: TGTGCCAGCAGTTTATCCGGGGGCCCCGGTGGCACCTTC
D: TRBD2; size: -; J: TRBJ2-2; length: 15; V: TRBV7-8; CDR3: CASSFLAGNTGELFF; DNA: TGTGCCAGCAGCTTTCTAGCGGGCAACACCGGGGAGCTGTTTTTT
D: TRBD2; size: -; J: TRBJ2-3; length: 16; V: TRBV6-6; CDR3: CASGTGRLAPTDTQYF; DNA: TGTGCCAGCGGTACGGGGAGACTAGCTCCCACAGATACGCAGTATTTT
D: TRBD2; size: -; J: TRBJ2-7; length: 18; V: TRBV27; CDR3: CASSPLLGASGRSYEQYF; DNA: TGTGCCAGCAGTCCCCTATTGGGGGCTAGCGGGAGGTCTTACGAGCAGTACTTC
D: TRBD1; size: -; J: TRBJ2-7; length: 14; V: TRBV19; CDR3: CASSSGQGLYEQYF; DNA: TGTGCCAGTAGTTCGGGACAGGGGTTGTACGAGCAGTACTTC
D: -; size: -; J: TRBJ1-2; length: 14; V: TRBV27; CDR3: CASSLWPEIYGYTF; DNA: TGTGCCAGCAGTTTATGGCCAGAGATCTATGGCTACACCTTC
D: -; size: -; J: TRBJ1-3; length: 14; V: TRBV13; CDR3: CASSSWGLGNTIYF; DNA: TGTGCCAGCAGCTCCTGGGGGTTAGGAAACACCATATATTTT
D: -; size: -; J: TRBJ1-5; length: 15; V: TRBV27; CDR3: CASSLSGGIGQPQHF; DNA: TGTGCCAGCAGTTTAAGTGGGGGGATTGGGCAGCCCCAGCATTTT
D: TRBD2; size: -; J: TRBJ2-7; length: 17; V: TRBV4-1; CDR3: CASSQQPREGGSYEQYF; DNA: TGCGCCAGCAGCCAACAACCCCGGGAGGGTGGATCCTACGAGCAGTACTTC
D: -; size: -; J: TRBJ1-5; length: 14; V: TRBV19; CDR3: CASSIEAGYQPQHF; DNA: TGTGCCAGTAGTATAGAGGCAGGGTACCAGCCCCAGCATTTT
D: -; size: -; J: TRBJ2-5; length: 14; V: TRBV27; CDR3: CASSLSLHLETQYF; DNA: TGTGCCAGCAGTTTATCGCTTCACTTAGAGACCCAGTACTTC
D: -; size: once; J: TRBJ2-1; length: 16; V: TRBV27; CDR3: CASSFRASTYRNEQFF; DNA: TGTGCCAGCAGTTTCAGGGCTAGCACCTACAGGAATGAGCAGTTCTTC
D: -; size: -; J: TRBJ1-5; length: 16; V: TRBV5-6; CDR3: CASSVGPLRRTQPQHF; DNA: TGTGCCAGCAGCGTGGGACCGCTAAGGCGGACTCAGCCCCAGCATTTT
D: -; size: -; J: TRBJ1-5; length: 15; V: TRBV7-9; CDR3: CASSFTGLPGQPQHF; DNA: TGTGCCAGCAGCTTCACAGGGCTTCCAGGTCAGCCCCAGCATTTT
D: TRBD2; size: -; J: TRBJ2-1; length: 17; V: TRBV28; CDR3: CASSFPLAGAVSHEQFF; DNA: TGTGCCAGCAGTTTCCCGCTAGCGGGAGCAGTTTCCCATGAGCAGTTCTTC
D: TRBD2; size: -; J: TRBJ2-7; length: 20; V: TRBV4-1; CDR3: CASSQYAFSASGSLGDEQYF; DNA: TGCGCCAGCAGCCAATATGCTTTTTCGGCTAGCGGGAGTCTTGGCGACGAGCAGTACTTC
D: -; size: once; J: TRBJ2-1; length: 16; V: TRBV7-3; CDR3: CASSLEAGSSYNEQFF; DNA: TGTGCCAGCAGCTTAGAGGCGGGGAGCTCCTACAATGAGCAGTTCTTC
D: -; size: -; J: TRBJ2-2; length: 13; V: TRBV27; CDR3: CASTPTNTGELFF; DNA: TGTGCCAGCACACCTACGAACACCGGGGAGCTGTTTTTT
D: -; size: -; J: TRBJ2-7; length: 15; V: TRBV5-6; CDR3: CASSLRPGGQHEQYF; DNA: TGTGCCAGCAGCTTGCGCCCGGGGGGCCAACACGAGCAGTACTTC
D: -; size: -; J: TRBJ1-2; length: 13; V: TRBV29-1; CDR3: CSVLRRQEYGYTF; DNA: TGCAGCGTTCTTCGCCGACAGGAGTATGGCTACACCTTC
D: -; size: -; J: TRBJ2-3; length: 12; V: TRBV13; CDR3: CASSPNADTQYF; DNA: TGTGCCAGCAGCCCAAATGCAGATACGCAGTATTTT
D: -; size: few; J: TRBJ1-2; length: 14; V: TRBV7-9; CDR3: CASSLVGGAYGYTF; DNA: TGTGCCAGCAGCTTAGTCGGGGGGGCCTATGGCTACACCTTC
D: -; size: once; J: TRBJ1-2; length: 15; V: TRBV5-4; CDR3: CASSTVAAPGYGYTF; DNA: TGTGCCAGCAGCACAGTAGCGGCCCCGGGCTATGGCTACACCTTC
D: -; size: -; J: TRBJ1-1; length: 14; V: TRBV7-8; CDR3: CASSLYAGGTEAFF; DNA: TGTGCCAGCAGCTTATACGCGGGAGGCACTGAAGCTTTCTTT
D: TRBD1; size: -; J: TRBJ2-7; length: 15; V: TRBV19; CDR3: CASSLGTGKGYEQYF; DNA: TGTGCCAGTAGCTTGGGGACAGGAAAAGGCTACGAGCAGTACTTC
D: -; size: -; J: TRBJ1-1; length: 13; V: TRBV6-5; CDR3: CASSYLEGTEAFF; DNA: TGTGCCAGCAGTTACTTGGAGGGAACTGAAGCTTTCTTT
D: TRBD1; size: -; J: TRBJ2-7; length: 14; V: TRBV28; CDR3: CASRETGQGYEQYF; DNA: TGTGCCAGCAGAGAGACAGGGCAAGGCTACGAGCAGTACTTC
D: -; size: -; J: TRBJ2-6; length: 16; V: TRBV25-1; CDR3: CASSELQFSGANVLTF; DNA: TGTGCCAGCAGTGAGTTACAGTTCTCTGGGGCCAACGTCCTGACTTTC
D: -; size: -; J: TRBJ1-1; length: 16; V: TRBV19; CDR3: CASSIDTRGGPTEAFF; DNA: TGTGCCAGTAGTATTGACACGAGGGGGGGGCCCACTGAAGCTTTCTTT
D: TRBD1; size: -; J: TRBJ2-7; length: 15; V: TRBV4-2; CDR3: CASSHEYRGTYEQYF; DNA: TGTGCCAGCAGCCACGAATACAGGGGAACCTACGAGCAGTACTTC
D: -; size: -; J: TRBJ2-7; length: 13; V: TRBV7-9; CDR3: CASSRGGESEQYF; DNA: TGTGCCAGCAGCCGGGGCGGGGAAAGTGAGCAGTACTTC
D: TRBD2; size: -; J: TRBJ2-1; length: 16; V: TRBV4-3; CDR3: CASSHLTSGGDNEQFF; DNA: TGCGCCAGCAGCCATTTAACTAGCGGAGGGGACAATGAGCAGTTCTTC
D: TRBD1; size: -; J: TRBJ2-1; length: 15; V: TRBV19; CDR3: CASSTLTGLYNEQFF; DNA: TGTGCCAGTAGTACCCTGACAGGGCTCTACAATGAGCAGTTCTTC
D: TRBD2; size: -; J: TRBJ2-7; length: 15; V: TRBV28; CDR3: CASSLLGEGDYEQYF; DNA: TGTGCCAGCAGTTTGTTGGGGGAGGGCGACTACGAGCAGTACTTC
D: TRBD2; size: -; J: TRBJ2-5; length: 14; V: TRBV4-2; CDR3: CASSQAGGRETQYF; DNA: TGTGCCAGCAGCCAAGCGGGAGGCCGGGAGACCCAGTACTTC
D: TRBD2; size: once; J: TRBJ2-1; length: 15; V: TRBV25-1; CDR3: CASSELAGVNNEQFF; DNA: TGTGCCAGCAGTGAGCTGGCGGGAGTAAACAATGAGCAGTTCTTC
D: TRBD1; size: -; J: TRBJ1-1; length: 15; V: TRBV4-1; CDR3: CASSRTGTGNTEAFF; DNA: TGCGCCAGCAGCCGGACCGGGACAGGGAACACTGAAGCTTTCTTT
D: -; size: -; J: TRBJ2-3; length: 11; V: TRBV28; CDR3: CASSPGDTQYF; DNA: TGTGCCAGCAGCCCCGGGGATACGCAGTATTTT
D: -; size: -; J: TRBJ2-2; length: 15; V: TRBV15; CDR3: CATSVLPGVTGELFF; DNA: TGTGCCACCAGCGTCCTCCCCGGAGTCACCGGGGAGCTGTTTTTT
D: TRBD2; size: -; J: TRBJ2-7; length: 19; V: TRBV18; CDR3: CASSPNPGTSGRTGYEQYF; DNA: TGTGCCAGCTCACCTAATCCCGGGACTAGCGGGAGGACGGGATACGAGCAGTACTTC